These 21 T cell receptor beta chains share one sample of origin, sequenced in a study of cytomegalovirus exposure and HLA in healthy donors. It was with 60 Vbeta and 13 Jbeta primers that the PCR ran. TCRdb keeps only in-frame clones here, not all; method: immunoSEQ multiplex PCR. The sample includes about 78,000 clones, 72% of them seen just once. Material: PBMCs. The receptors shown here come from a middle-aged woman in good health and CMV-seropositive.

This clone was counted only a few times. The chain couples TRBV28 to TRBJ1-1; D remains ambiguous. CDR1 MDHEN and CDR2 SYDVKM come from the germline V gene. This CDR3 has 13 residues. Trimming pared 3 bases from V and 2 bases from J, leaving 7 bases between. The CDR3 DNA reads TGTGCCAGCAGTTTTAGTCCAAACACTGAAGCTTTCTTT. It translates to CASSFSPNTEAFF.

In this sample, this clone turned up a few times. The chain has TRBV27 and TRBJ2-1; the D gene is possibly TRBD1 (6 bases). Germline CDR1 reads MNHEY; CDR2 reads SMNVEV (reference sequence). The CDR3 sequence is 14 residues long. Trimming pared 5 bases from V and 5 bases from J, leaving 13 bases between. The CDR3 reads CASSPPGENNEQFF. The CDR3 DNA sequence: TGTGCCAGCAGTCCTCCAGGGGAAAACAATGAGCAGTTCTTC.

The chain joins TRBV7-9 to TRBJ2-5; 7 bases are a match to TRBD1. Germline assignment: CDR1 SEHNR and CDR2 FQNEAQ (reference sequence). V shed 5 bases, J shed 4 bases, and the junction held 10 bases outside the gene matches. The CDR3 loop spans 15 amino acids. CDR3 in DNA: TGTGCCAGCAGCCCCAGAACAGGGGATCGAGAGACCCAGTACTTC. This gives the protein CASSPRTGDRETQYF.

The chain recombines TRBV7-2 with TRBJ1-6, with D tentatively TRBD1 (5 bases). CDR1 SGHTA and CDR2 FQGNSA come from the germline V gene. This CDR3 is built from 15 residues. Between the trimmed V and J ends, which lost 4 bases and 6 bases, there was a span of 13 bases. CDR3 protein: CASSSQGFVNSPLHF. The CDR3 bases are TGTGCCAGCAGCTCGCAGGGTTTTGTTAATTCACCCCTCCACTTT. Full variable domain (rest looked up from reference TRBV7-2 and TRBJ1-6): GAGVSQSPSNKVTEKGKDVELRCDPISGHTALYWYRQSLGQGLEFLIYFQGNSAPDKSGLPSDRFSAERTGGSVSTLTIQRTQQEDSAVYLCASSSQGFVNSPLHFGNGTRLTVT.

The rearrangement joins TRBV28 to TRBJ1-5; perhaps TRBD1 as D (5 bases). The germline V gene has CDR1 MDHEN and CDR2 SYDVKM. The CDR3 totals 14 residues. Trimming cost V 5 bases and J 0 bases, with 8 bases left between them. DNA for the CDR3: TGTGCCAGCAGTACGGGACTTAGCAATCAGCCCCAGCATTTT. It codes for CASSTGLSNQPQHF.

The chain has TRBV9 and TRBJ2-5; D not certain. V was pared by 0 bases and J by 2 bases, with 17 bases between. The CDR3 totals 17 residues. The germline gives CDR1 SGDLS, CDR2 YYNGEE. CDR3 in amino acids: CASSVGLYAGPQETQYF. The CDR3 nucleotides read TGTGCCAGCAGCGTAGGGCTATATGCAGGCCCGCAAGAGACCCAGTACTTC.

J is TRBJ1-5 and V is TRBV19; D is perhaps TRBD1 (6 bases). CDR3 size: 16 residues. V lost 5 bases and J 1 base, leaving 15 bases between the germline ends. CDR1 and CDR2 from the germline V gene are LNHDA and SQIVND (reference sequence). CDR3 sequence: CASSDTGRGSNQPQHF. The CDR3, as DNA: TGTGCCAGTAGTGATACAGGGCGGGGGAGCAATCAGCCCCAGCATTTT.

J is TRBJ1-1 and V is TRBV6-5; 7 bases fit TRBD1. The CDR3 has 15 amino acids. Trimming took 2 bases from V and 1 from J; bases not matched to a gene: 4. Germline-derived CDR1 and CDR2 are MNHEY and SVGAGI. The CDR3 DNA sequence: TGTGCCAGCAGTTACCAAGGACAGGCGAACACTGAAGCTTTCTTT. It is translated as CASSYQGQANTEAFF.

This clone was recorded a few times. This chain connects TRBV19 to TRBJ1-3, with D tentatively TRBD1 (5 bases). The CDR3 sequence is 16 residues long. Germline assignment: CDR1 LNHDA and CDR2 SQIVND (reference sequence). V gave up 3 bases and J gave up 1 base, with 13 bases separating them. The chain's CDR3 is CASSIAVGESGNTIYF. The DNA for the CDR3 is TGTGCCAGTAGTATCGCAGTAGGGGAATCTGGAAACACCATATATTTT.

Only a few counts were recorded for this clone. The chain couples TRBV27 to TRBJ1-1, with TRBD1 matching over 10 bases. CDR1 is MNHEY, CDR2 SMNVEV, per germline (reference sequence). V dropped 5 bases and J dropped 3; count of bases not matched to a gene: 3. CDR3 length: 14 amino acids. The DNA of the CDR3 is TGTGCCAGCAGTATCGACAGGGGGCACACTGAAGCTTTCTTT. It encodes CASSIDRGHTEAFF.

This clone was counted between two and nine times. This sequence joins TRBV7-9 and TRBJ1-2; TRBD1 might be the D (5 bases). The V gene lost 7 bases and the J gene lost 7 bases, with 22 bases spanning the gap. The CDR3 runs 15 residues. From germline, CDR1 is SEHNR and CDR2 FQNEAQ (reference sequence). The CDR3 sequence is CASNQGSPLSGGYTF. The CDR3 nucleotides are TGTGCCAGCAACCAGGGCTCCCCTCTTTCCGGTGGCTACACCTTC. The variable domain in full, completed from reference TRBV7-9 and TRBJ1-2, reads DTGVSQNPRHKITKRGQNVTFRCDPISEHNRLYWYRQTLGQGPEFLTYFQNEAQLEKSRLLSDRFSAERPKGSFSTLEIQRTEQGDSAMYLCASNQGSPLSGGYTFGSGTRLTVV.

The rearrangement joins TRBV29-1 to TRBJ1-1; the match to TRBD1 covers 7 bases. Germline V gene sequence: CDR1 SQVTM, CDR2 ANQGSEA. This CDR3 is 13 amino acids long. V dropped 6 bases and J dropped 1; count of bases not matched to a gene: 5. The CDR3 region is CSVHRGTNTEAFF. CDR3 in DNA: TGCAGCGTCCACAGGGGAACGAACACTGAAGCTTTCTTT.

A few counts support this clone. This CDR3 is CASSPQGGYTEAFF. CDR3 coding DNA: TGTGCCAGCAGTCCACAGGGAGGGTACACTGAAGCTTTCTTT. The V and J genes are TRBV2 and TRBJ1-1; the D gene is possibly TRBD1 (6 bases). The germline gives CDR1 SNHLY, CDR2 FYNNEI. CDR3 length: 14 amino acids. V was pared by 5 bases and J by 3 bases, with 13 bases between. Combining the CDR3 with reference TRBV2 and TRBJ1-1 gives the whole variable domain EPEVTQTPSHQVTQMGQEVILRCVPISNHLYFYWYRQILGQKVEFLVSFYNNEISEKSEIFDDQFSVERPDGSNFTLKIRSTKLEDSAMYFCASSPQGGYTEAFFGQGTRLTVV.

This chain connects TRBV4-2 to TRBJ2-1; 12 bases agree with TRBD2. Germline assignment: CDR1 LGHNA and CDR2 YNFKEQ. The V segment lost 2 bases and the J segment 0 bases; nucleotides outside the gene matches: 8. The CDR3 spans 19 residues. This chain's CDR3 is CASSQRTSGKTSSYNEQFF. CDR3 bases: TGTGCCAGCAGCCAAAGGACTAGCGGGAAGACTAGCTCCTACAATGAGCAGTTCTTC.

This clone came up a few times. The chain carries TRBV5-8 and TRBJ1-5; 8 nucleotides agree with TRBD1. The V gene end was trimmed by 4 bases and the J gene end by 11 bases; junction bases not matched to a gene: 11. The CDR3 totals 14 residues. CDR1 and CDR2 from the germline V gene are SGHTS and YDEGEE. This CDR3 reads CASSPRTGQTSQHF. The CDR3 nucleotides read TGTGCCAGCAGCCCGAGGACAGGGCAGACATCCCAGCATTTT.

The CDR3 region has the DNA TGTGCCAGCAGGGCCGAGGACGGGGGGATTACAGATACGCAGTATTTT. Protein sequence: CASRAEDGGITDTQYF. The chain joins TRBV7-9 to TRBJ2-3, with 7 bases fitting TRBD2. V shed 6 bases, J shed 3 bases, and the junction held 12 bases outside the gene matches. Per the germline V gene, CDR1 is SEHNR and CDR2 is FQNEAQ (reference sequence). The CDR3 extends over 16 amino acids.

The CDR3, as DNA: TGTGCCAGCAGCTCAGGCACGGACTCCTACGAGCAGTACTTC. Its translation is CASSSGTDSYEQYF. The chain carries TRBV7-9 and TRBJ2-7; D gene uncertain. The germline V gene encodes CDR1 SEHNR and CDR2 FQNEAQ (reference sequence). Trimming took off 4 bases at V and 0 bases at J, with 10 bases between the two ends. The CDR3 consists of 14 residues.

The sample holds a few counts of this clone. The chain combines TRBV5-8 with TRBJ1-4; 8 bases line up with TRBD1. Germline values: CDR1 SGHTS, CDR2 YDEGEE. There are 15 residues in the CDR3. V shed 3 bases and J 5 bases; nucleotides not matched to a gene: 6. This CDR3 is CASSSQGALNEKLFF. The CDR3 nucleotides read TGTGCCAGCAGCTCTCAGGGGGCGTTAAATGAAAAACTGTTTTTT. The full variable domain, in which reference TRBV5-8 and TRBJ1-4 provide the parts outside the CDR3, is EAGVTQSPTHLIKTRGQQATLRCSPISGHTSVYWYQQALGLGLQFLLWYDEGEERNRGNFPPRFSGRQFPNYSSELNVNALELEDSALYLCASSSQGALNEKLFFGSGTQLSVL.

The gene calls are TRBV12-2 and TRBJ2-5; TRBD1 was called by the table and not checked on the DNA. TRBV12-2 is described as a pseudogene. The CDR3 length is 15 residues. In DNA form, the CDR3 reads TGTGCAAGTCGCTTAGCGCTCAGGGTACAAGAGACCCAGTACTTC. Encoded protein: CASRLALRVQETQYF.

The genes are TRBV5-1 and TRBJ2-3, with TRBD2 matching 11 bases. V was pared by 4 bases and J by 1 base, with 2 bases of the junction left unmatched. The CDR3 has 15 residues. Germline assignment: CDR1 SGHRS and CDR2 YFSETQ. The CDR3 sequence is CASSLLAGGTDTQYF. The CDR3 nucleotides read TGCGCCAGCAGCCTACTAGCGGGGGGCACAGATACGCAGTATTTT. The whole variable domain, filled in from reference TRBV5-1 and TRBJ2-3, reads KAGVTQTPRYLIKTRGQQVTLSCSPISGHRSVSWYQQTPGQGLQFLFEYFSETQRNKGNFPGRFSGRQFSNSRSEMNVSTLELGDSALYLCASSLLAGGTDTQYFGPGTRLTVL.

The chain joins TRBV18 to TRBJ1-1; 9 bases agree with TRBD1. The ends lost 2 bases at V and 4 bases at J; junction bases unmatched: 5. The CDR3 length is 15 residues. Germline-derived CDR1 and CDR2 are KGHSH and LQKENI. CDR3 coding DNA: TGTGCCAGCTCACCATCGGGACAGGGTCCCACTGAAGCTTTCTTT. This translates into CASSPSGQGPTEAFF.